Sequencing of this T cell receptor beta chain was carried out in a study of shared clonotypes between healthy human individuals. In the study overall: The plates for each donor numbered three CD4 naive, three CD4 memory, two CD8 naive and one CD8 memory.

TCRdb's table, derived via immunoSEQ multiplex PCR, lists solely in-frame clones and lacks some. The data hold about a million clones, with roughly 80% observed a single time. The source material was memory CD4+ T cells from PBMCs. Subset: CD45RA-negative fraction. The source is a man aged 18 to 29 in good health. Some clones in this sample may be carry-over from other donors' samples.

The CDR3 region has the DNA TGTGCCAGCAGCGGTACGGGGGACGAGCAGTACTTC. This gives the protein CASSGTGDEQYF. V and J are TRBV11-2 and TRBJ2-7, with TRBD2 as a possible D gene (6 bases). The CDR3 runs 12 residues. Germline loops: CDR1 SGHAT, CDR2 FQNNGV. The ends were cut back, 5 bases at V and 5 bases at J, with 10 bases in the middle.